A single T cell receptor beta chain is shown here with its context. The protocol was immunoSEQ multiplex PCR, while the TCRdb copy is restricted to in-frame clones and leaves out a portion. The repertoire consists of 300,000 to 350,000 clones, with roughly 85% occurring once and the leading ten covering 2.2%. The sample originates from a study of blood T cell repertoires in COVID-19. Study-level background: The cDNA or gDNA used as material had been derived from T cells, B-cell-depleted T cells, or PBMCs.

The CDR3 is 14 amino acids. Trimming shortened V by 7 bases and J by 0 bases, and 13 bases separated the two germline ends. Germline V gene data show CDR1 as SGHRS and CDR2 as YFSETQ. The sequenced sample was PBMCs or T cells enriched from blood (not recorded which). This chain joins TRBV5-1 and TRBJ1-1, with D unresolved. The sequence derives from a young man who had recovered from COVID-19. In nucleotides, the CDR3 is TGCGCCAGCGCCCTAAGCGCCATGAACACTGAAGCTTTCTTT. This encodes CASALSAMNTEAFF.